This T cell receptor beta chain emerged from a study of cytomegalovirus exposure and HLA in healthy donors. The study, taken as a whole, reports: An analysis done earlier found most TCR beta V segments productive about 87% or about 30% of the time.

This clone showed up just a few times. Antigen unknown. The study ran its PCR with 60 Vbeta and 13 Jbeta primers. Using immunoSEQ multiplex PCR, the repertoire was profiled, and TCRdb retains in-frame clones only, with some absent. Found here are around 100,000 clones, around 66% of them singletons; the top ten hold 3% to 5%. CDR3 size: 15 residues. Germline-derived CDR1 and CDR2 are SEHNR and FQNEAQ (reference sequence). V gave up 1 base and J gave up 0 bases; unmatched junction bases: 0. Sequencing was performed on PBMCs. The chain is built from TRBV7-9 and TRBJ2-1; 7 nucleotides align to TRBD2. This TCR was sampled from a man aged 25-45 years in good health and CMV-seronegative. The CDR3 here is CASSLVAGSYNEQFF. CDR3 DNA sequence: TGTGCCAGCAGCTTAGTAGCGGGCTCCTACAATGAGCAGTTCTTC.